A selection of T cell receptor beta chains follows, all from one sample in a study of blood T cell repertoires in COVID-19. The repertoire was sequenced with immunoSEQ multiplex PCR; TCRdb's copy has only in-frame clones and lacks some. The repertoire holds roughly 330,000 clones, with about 87% as singletons. The sequenced sample consisted of PBMCs or T cells enriched from blood (not recorded which). These receptors came from a man aged 30 to 45 who had recovered from COVID-19. Both conserved end residues are part of each CDR3. Each record gives: J gene, V gene, clone size, D gene, CDR3 DNA, CDR3 protein. A D gene is named only where the DNA matches it firmly. Size is stated for part of the rows, as once, few or many counts, or as a class when the clone is expanded.

TRBJ2-1,TRBV28,once,TRBD1,TGTGCCAGCAGAACAGGGGGCGCCTACAATGAGCAGTTCTTC,CASRTGGAYNEQFF
TRBJ2-2,TRBV5-1,-,TRBD2,TGCGCCAGCAGCTCCGCGGGGGGGGGCACCGGGGAGCTGTTTTTT,CASSSAGGGTGELFF
TRBJ1-5,TRBV19,-,-,TGTGCCAGTAGTATAACACAGAGCCTTAGAAATCAGCCCCAGCATTTT,CASSITQSLRNQPQHF
TRBJ1-1,TRBV14,once,-,TGTGCCAGCAGCCAAGAGGCAGGGAAGAACACTGAAGCTTTCTTT,CASSQEAGKNTEAFF
TRBJ2-2,TRBV18,-,TRBD2,TGTGCCAGCTCACCACCGAACTCGCGGGGGGCTAACACCGGGGAGCTGTTTTTT,CASSPPNSRGANTGELFF
TRBJ2-7,TRBV5-6,-,TRBD1,TGTGCCAGCAGCCCAGGGACAGTCTCCTACGAGCAGTACTTC,CASSPGTVSYEQYF
TRBJ1-4,TRBV28,few,TRBD1,TGTGCCAGCAGTCCACCCGTTGGACAGGGGAATGAAAAACTGTTTTTT,CASSPPVGQGNEKLFF
TRBJ1-4,TRBV10-3,-,-,TGTGCCATCAGTGCGGGGGAGACTAATGAAAAACTGTTTTTT,CAISAGETNEKLFF
TRBJ2-5,TRBV4-2,-,TRBD2,TGTGCCAGCAGCCAAGATCTTAGCGGGGGGACCCAAGAGACCCAGTACTTC,CASSQDLSGGTQETQYF
TRBJ2-5,TRBV7-9,-,-,TGTGCCAGCAGTCTAGGAATAGGAGAACAAGAGACCCAGTACTTC,CASSLGIGEQETQYF
TRBJ2-1,TRBV6-5,-,-,TGTGCCAGCAGTTACGAAGGAGGTGAGCAGTTCTTC,CASSYEGGEQFF